Presented here are 21 T cell receptor beta chains from one specimen sequenced in a study of blood T cells in healthy people across ages. Together with a sample-barcoded 5' primer, a J-beta primer mix was included in a second PCR lasting 7 to 11 cycles. TCRdb analysed the 5' RACE reads with MiXCR anew, one entry per CDR3 protein. The table lists approximately 1.5 million distinct CDR3 sequences, roughly 32% of them singletons. Sequencing input: blood. The receptors originated from a woman aged 25 to 39 in good health.

This chain connects TRBV7-6 to TRBJ1-1; a weak D match, TRBD1 (5 bases). Germline V gene sequence: CDR1 SGHVS, CDR2 FNYEAQ. The V end was cut by 3 bases, the J end by 1 base, with 12 bases between. The CDR3 spans 15 residues. This CDR3 reads CASSFFSGTNTEAFF. CDR3 DNA sequence: TGTGCCAGCAGCTTTTTTTCTGGGACGAACACTGAAGCTTTCTTT. Full variable domain (rest looked up from reference TRBV7-6 and TRBJ1-1): GAGVSQSPRYKVTKRGQDVALRCDPISGHVSLYWYRQALGQGPEFLTYFNYEAQQDKSGLPNDRFSAERPEGSISTLTIQRTEQRDSAMYRCASSFFSGTNTEAFFGQGTRLTVV.

This clonotype was seen just once. A much bigger clone sits one base away, suggesting this may be a read error. The chain links TRBV4-2 to TRBJ2-7, with D unresolved. V was shortened by 0 bases and J by 3 bases, with 12 bases between the two germline ends. Germline V gives CDR1 LGHNA, CDR2 YNFKEQ. The CDR3 totals 15 residues. This CDR3 is CASSQEVTALYEQYF. The CDR3 nucleotides read TGTGCCAGCAGCCAAGAAGTAACGGCCCTCTACGAGCAGTACTTC.

The J gene is TRBJ1-1, the V gene TRBV30; maybe TRBD1 (5 bases). V was trimmed by 0 bases and J by 2 bases, leaving 13 bases between them. This CDR3 is built from 15 residues. The V gene's germline CDR1 is GTSNPN and CDR2 SVGIG (reference sequence). For the CDR3, the DNA is TGTGCCTGGAGTGTATTCCCAGGGCGAAACACTGAAGCTTTCTTT. Its translation is CAWSVFPGRNTEAFF.

This clonotype was recorded a few times. The gene calls are TRBV5-1 and TRBJ2-7, with 7 bases lining up with TRBD1. Germline lookup yields CDR1 SGHRS and CDR2 YFSETQ. The CDR3 loop spans 16 amino acids. J lost 2 bases, V lost 4 bases, and 12 bases had no gene match. CDR3: CASSPGAGGSAYEQYF. The DNA of the CDR3 is TGCGCCAGCAGCCCCGGGGCAGGGGGAAGCGCCTACGAGCAGTACTTC.

The chain is built from TRBV5-5 and TRBJ2-3; 8 bases are shared with TRBD2. V shed 3 bases, J shed 4 bases, and the junction held 10 bases outside the gene matches. Germline loops: CDR1 SGHKS, CDR2 YYEKEE (reference sequence). This CDR3 region has 16 residues. CDR3 amino acids: CASSWASGGAADTQYF. DNA for the CDR3: TGTGCCAGCAGCTGGGCCTCCGGGGGGGCCGCAGATACGCAGTATTTT.

At least ten counts were recorded for this clonotype. This chain connects TRBV20-1 to TRBJ2-1, with D perhaps TRBD2 (5 bases). The CDR3 loop spans 14 amino acids. In germline, CDR1 is DFQATT, CDR2 SNEGSKA (reference sequence). V was pared by 3 bases and J by 7 bases, with 16 bases between. CDR3 sequence reads: CSASPVARGNEQFF. The CDR3 DNA reads TGCAGTGCTAGTCCGGTAGCGAGAGGGAATGAGCAGTTCTTC.

This clonotype was observed a few times. The chain combines TRBV7-3 with TRBJ2-7; D is uncertain. Per the germline V gene, CDR1 is SGHTA and CDR2 is FQGTGA. V lost 5 bases and J 0 bases, leaving 11 bases between the germline ends. The CDR3 is 14 residues long. The CDR3: CASSRSPHSYEQYF. The DNA for the CDR3 is TGTGCCAGCAGCCGTTCACCCCACTCCTACGAGCAGTACTTC.

J is TRBJ1-2 and V is TRBV4-1; TRBD1 is a possible D gene (5 bases). Germline CDR1 is MGHRA and CDR2 is YSYEKL. The CDR3 covers 13 residues. The V end was cut by 1 base, the J end by 9 bases, with 12 bases between. In DNA, the CDR3 is TGCGCCAGCAGCCAAGCAACAGGAGTGAGCTACACCTTC. It specifies CASSQATGVSYTF.

The chain has TRBV5-1 and TRBJ1-1; 9 bases are a match to TRBD1. Germline loops: CDR1 SGHRS, CDR2 YFSETQ. Trimming at V came to 0 bases and at J to 5 bases, leaving 2 bases not matched to a gene. The CDR3 runs 14 residues. The CDR3 coding sequence is TGCGCCAGCAGCTTGGACAGGGGGCAAACTGAAGCTTTCTTT. Translation: CASSLDRGQTEAFF.

This clonotype appeared a few times. The chain combines TRBV20-1 with TRBJ2-1, with 8 bases that match TRBD2. The CDR3 consists of 14 residues. J was trimmed by 6 bases and V by 5 bases; bases with no gene match: 9. The germline V gene encodes CDR1 DFQATT and CDR2 SNEGSKA (reference sequence). The CDR3, as DNA: TGCAGTGCTCCGATAGGGCGGGGGGTCAATGAGCAGTTCTTC. As protein: CSAPIGRGVNEQFF.

There are a few counts of this clonotype. The rearrangement links TRBV27 to TRBJ2-7; D is perhaps TRBD2 (5 bases). CDR1 and CDR2 from the germline V gene are MNHEY and SMNVEV (reference sequence). The CDR3 spans 13 residues. The V end lost 3 bases, the J end lost 2 bases, and 8 bases lay between the germline ends. This CDR3 reads CASSLIGTYEQYF. The DNA of the CDR3 is TGTGCCAGCAGTTTGATCGGGACCTACGAGCAGTACTTC.

This clonotype showed up just once. The chain employs TRBV10-2 and TRBJ2-1; 8 bases are a match to TRBD1. V trimming: 5 bases; J trimming: 7 bases; junction bases outside the gene matches: 4. Per germline, CDR1 WSHSY and CDR2 SAAADI. This CDR3 spans 13 amino acids. In DNA form, the CDR3 reads TGCGCCAGCAGTCGGACAGGGCGGAATGAGCAGTTCTTC. It specifies CASSRTGRNEQFF.

This clonotype was recorded a few times. The V gene is TRBV7-9, the J gene TRBJ1-2; D call uncertain. The CDR3 is 11 amino acids. The ends were cut back, 4 bases at V and 3 bases at J, with 3 bases in the middle. In germline, CDR1 is SEHNR, CDR2 FQNEAQ (reference sequence). CDR3 loop: CASSWDYGYTF. The DNA for the CDR3 is TGTGCCAGCAGCTGGGACTATGGCTACACCTTC.

The chain couples TRBV5-1 to TRBJ2-3; D is unclear. Germline-derived CDR1 and CDR2 are SGHRS and YFSETQ. Trimming stripped 0 bases from V and 0 bases from J, with 11 bases between. This CDR3 has 16 residues. Here the CDR3 DNA reads TGCGCCAGCAGCTTGGTTGGAATTCCTAGCACAGATACGCAGTATTTT. This encodes CASSLVGIPSTDTQYF.

This clonotype has only one observation. A read error may produce the germline difference seen at one junction end. The chain couples TRBV5-1 to TRBJ2-1; 10 bases map to TRBD2. CDR1 SGHRS and CDR2 YFSETQ come from the germline V gene. The CDR3 is made up of 16 amino acids. The CDR3 loop reads CASKLDQRGGLDERFF. The CDR3, as DNA: TGCGCCAGCAAACTAGATCAGCGGGGGGGCCTGGATGAGCGGTTCTTC.

There are many counts of this clonotype. V and J are TRBV4-2 and TRBJ2-3, with TRBD2 matching 7 bases. The CDR3 has 16 amino acids. With 0 bases clipped from V and 0 bases from J, the junction kept 3 bases outside the gene matches. The V gene's germline CDR1 is LGHNA and CDR2 YNFKEQ. CDR3 in amino acids: CASSQDPAGSTDTQYF. The CDR3 DNA reads TGTGCCAGCAGCCAAGATCCAGCGGGGAGCACAGATACGCAGTATTTT.

This clonotype was recorded a few times. The rearrangement links TRBV20-1 to TRBJ2-5; D unresolved. This CDR3 region has 16 residues. The V end was cut by 6 bases, the J end by 2 bases, with 22 bases between. The germline V gene encodes CDR1 DFQATT and CDR2 SNEGSKA (reference sequence). CDR3 DNA: TGCAGTGCAACGCGCCAGGAGTTTCAAGGGCAAGAGACCCAGTACTTC. Protein sequence: CSATRQEFQGQETQYF.

The V gene is TRBV7-8, the J gene TRBJ2-3; possible D gene TRBD2, 5 bases. Looked up from germline, CDR1 is SGHVS and CDR2 is FQNEAQ. The CDR3 contains 16 residues. V was clipped by 5 bases and J by 2 bases, with 17 bases between them. This CDR3 reads CASSLPGLLSTDTQYF. In DNA form, the CDR3 reads TGTGCCAGCAGCCTCCCAGGACTTCTCTCCACAGATACGCAGTATTTT.

The chain recombines TRBV4-2 with TRBJ2-7; 7 bases align to TRBD1. J lost 3 bases, V lost 4 bases, and 9 bases had no gene match. This CDR3 is 15 amino acids long. Germline-derived CDR1 and CDR2 are LGHNA and YNFKEQ. In DNA form, the CDR3 reads TGTGCCAGCAGCCCGAGTCGGGACAGCCACTACGAGCAGTACTTC. Its protein product is CASSPSRDSHYEQYF.

The rearrangement links TRBV20-1 to TRBJ2-1, with 11 bases aligning to TRBD2. Looked up from germline, CDR1 is DFQATT and CDR2 is SNEGSKA (reference sequence). The CDR3 is made up of 15 amino acids. Trimming removed 2 bases from V and 6 bases from J; junction bases left unmatched: 6. CDR3 region: CSARPLAGALNEQFF. CDR3 in DNA: TGCAGTGCTAGACCACTAGCGGGGGCCCTCAATGAGCAGTTCTTC.

The V and J genes are TRBV5-1 and TRBJ1-4; D ambiguous. Germline V gene lookup returns CDR1 SGHRS and CDR2 YFSETQ. The CDR3 sequence is 15 residues long. V lost 4 bases to trimming and J lost 0 bases, with 10 bases between them. CDR3 DNA: TGCGCCAGCAGCGCCACAACCTCAACTAATGAAAAACTGTTTTTT. Its protein is CASSATTSTNEKLFF.